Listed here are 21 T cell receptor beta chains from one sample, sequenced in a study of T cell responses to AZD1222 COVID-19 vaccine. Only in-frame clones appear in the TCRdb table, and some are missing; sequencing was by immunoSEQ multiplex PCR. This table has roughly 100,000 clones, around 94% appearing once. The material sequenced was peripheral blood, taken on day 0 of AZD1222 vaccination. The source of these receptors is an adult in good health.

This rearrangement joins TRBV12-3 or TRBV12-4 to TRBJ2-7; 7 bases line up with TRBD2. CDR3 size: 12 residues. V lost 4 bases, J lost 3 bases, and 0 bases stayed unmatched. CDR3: CASSSSGYEQYF. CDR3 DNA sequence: TGTGCCAGCAGTTCTAGCGGCTACGAGCAGTACTTC.

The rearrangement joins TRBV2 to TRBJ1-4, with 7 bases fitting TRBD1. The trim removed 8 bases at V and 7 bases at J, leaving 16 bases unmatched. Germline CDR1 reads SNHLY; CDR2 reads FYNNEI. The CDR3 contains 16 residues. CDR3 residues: CASGKPMDRLLEKLFF. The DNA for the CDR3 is TGTGCCAGCGGTAAACCGATGGACAGGTTACTTGAAAAACTGTTTTTT.

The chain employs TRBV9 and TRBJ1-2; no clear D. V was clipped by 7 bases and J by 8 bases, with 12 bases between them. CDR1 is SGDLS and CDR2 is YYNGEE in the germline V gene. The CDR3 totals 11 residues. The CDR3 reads CASLNPGGYTF. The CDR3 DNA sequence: TGTGCCAGCTTAAATCCGGGAGGCTACACCTTC.

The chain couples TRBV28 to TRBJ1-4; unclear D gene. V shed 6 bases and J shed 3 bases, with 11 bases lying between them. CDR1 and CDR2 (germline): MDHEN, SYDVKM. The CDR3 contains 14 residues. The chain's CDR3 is CASSLQSSNEKLFF. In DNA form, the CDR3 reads TGTGCCAGCAGCCTGCAGAGCTCTAATGAAAAACTGTTTTTT.

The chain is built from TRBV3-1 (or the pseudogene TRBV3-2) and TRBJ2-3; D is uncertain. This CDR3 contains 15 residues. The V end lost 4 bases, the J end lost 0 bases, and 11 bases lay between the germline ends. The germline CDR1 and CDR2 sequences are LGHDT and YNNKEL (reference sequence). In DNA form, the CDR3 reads TGTGCCAGCAGCCCGACACCTGGAAGCACAGATACGCAGTATTTT. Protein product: CASSPTPGSTDTQYF.

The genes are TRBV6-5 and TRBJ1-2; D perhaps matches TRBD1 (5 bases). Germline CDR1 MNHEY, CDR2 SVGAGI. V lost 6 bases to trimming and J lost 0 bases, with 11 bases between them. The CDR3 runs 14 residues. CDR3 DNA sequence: TGTGCCAGCAGCTCCGGAGGGGCTAACTATGGCTACACCTTC. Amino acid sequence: CASSSGGANYGYTF.

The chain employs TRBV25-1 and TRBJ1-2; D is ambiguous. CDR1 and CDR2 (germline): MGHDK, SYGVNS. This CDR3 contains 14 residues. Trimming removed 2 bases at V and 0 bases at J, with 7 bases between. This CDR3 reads CASSENRANYGYTF. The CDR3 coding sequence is TGTGCCAGCAGTGAAAACAGAGCTAACTATGGCTACACCTTC.

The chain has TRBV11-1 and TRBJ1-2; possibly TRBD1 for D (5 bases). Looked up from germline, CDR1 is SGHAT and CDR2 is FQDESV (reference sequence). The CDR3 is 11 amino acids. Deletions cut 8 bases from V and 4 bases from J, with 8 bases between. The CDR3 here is CASSGIYGYTF. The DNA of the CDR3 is TGTGCCAGCTCAGGGATCTATGGCTACACCTTC.

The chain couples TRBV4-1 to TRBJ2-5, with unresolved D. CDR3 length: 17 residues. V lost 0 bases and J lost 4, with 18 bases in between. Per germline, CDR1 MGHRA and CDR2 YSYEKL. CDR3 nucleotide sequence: TGCGCCAGCAGCCAAGAAAGGATCGGGCAGCCCGGAGAGACCCAGTACTTC. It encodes CASSQERIGQPGETQYF.

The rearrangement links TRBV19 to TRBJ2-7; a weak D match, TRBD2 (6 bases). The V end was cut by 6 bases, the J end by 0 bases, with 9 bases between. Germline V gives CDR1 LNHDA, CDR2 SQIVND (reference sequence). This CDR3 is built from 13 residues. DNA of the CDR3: TGTGCCAGTAGCGGAGGGAACTCCTACGAGCAGTACTTC. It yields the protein CASSGGNSYEQYF.

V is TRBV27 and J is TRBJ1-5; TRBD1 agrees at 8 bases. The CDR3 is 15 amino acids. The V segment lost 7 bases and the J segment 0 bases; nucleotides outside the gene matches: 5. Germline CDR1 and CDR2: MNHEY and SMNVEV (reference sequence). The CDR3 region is CASKQGAGSNQPQHF. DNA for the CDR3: TGTGCCAGCAAGCAGGGGGCGGGTAGCAATCAGCCCCAGCATTTT.

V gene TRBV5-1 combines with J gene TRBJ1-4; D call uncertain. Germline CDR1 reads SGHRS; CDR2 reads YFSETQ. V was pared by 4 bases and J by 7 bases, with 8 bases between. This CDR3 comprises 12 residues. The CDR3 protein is CASSPKGEKLFF. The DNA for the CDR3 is TGCGCCAGCAGCCCGAAAGGTGAAAAACTGTTTTTT.

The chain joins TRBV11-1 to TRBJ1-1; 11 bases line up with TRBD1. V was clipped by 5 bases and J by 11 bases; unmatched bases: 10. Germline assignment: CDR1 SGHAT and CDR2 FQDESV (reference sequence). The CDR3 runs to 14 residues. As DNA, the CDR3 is TGTGCCAGCAGCCGGGACAGGGGGACAAGTCGGGCTTTCTTT. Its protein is CASSRDRGTSRAFF.

The CDR3 here is CASSLGGDEVFF. The CDR3 bases are TGTGCCAGCAGCTTAGGGGGCGACGAGGTTTTCTTT. V gene TRBV7-9 combines with J gene TRBJ1-1; D is perhaps TRBD1 (5 bases). Trimming pared 1 base from V and 13 bases from J, leaving 13 bases between. From germline, CDR1 is SEHNR and CDR2 FQNEAQ (reference sequence). This CDR3 contains 12 residues.

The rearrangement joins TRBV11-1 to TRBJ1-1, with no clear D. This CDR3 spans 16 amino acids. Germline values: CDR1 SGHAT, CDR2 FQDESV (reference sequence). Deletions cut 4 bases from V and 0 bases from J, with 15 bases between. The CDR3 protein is CASSSSGSIMNTEAFF. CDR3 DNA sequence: TGTGCCAGCAGCTCCTCCGGGAGCATCATGAACACTGAAGCTTTCTTT.

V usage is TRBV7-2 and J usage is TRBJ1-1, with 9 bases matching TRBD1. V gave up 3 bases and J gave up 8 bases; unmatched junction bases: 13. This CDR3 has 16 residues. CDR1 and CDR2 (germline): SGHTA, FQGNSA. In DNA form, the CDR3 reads TGTGCCAGCAGCTTCTACCCGGTAGGGACAGGGAAGGAAGCTTTCTTT. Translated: CASSFYPVGTGKEAFF.

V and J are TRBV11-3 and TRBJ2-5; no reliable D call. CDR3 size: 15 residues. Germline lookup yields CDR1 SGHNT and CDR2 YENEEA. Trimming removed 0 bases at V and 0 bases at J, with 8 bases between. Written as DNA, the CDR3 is TGTGCCAGCAGCTTAGACGGCACGTACCAAGAGACCCAGTACTTC. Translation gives CASSLDGTYQETQYF. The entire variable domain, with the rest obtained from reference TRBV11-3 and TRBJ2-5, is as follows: EAGVVQSPRYKIIEKKQPVAFWCNPISGHNTLYWYLQNLGQGPELLIRYENEEAVDDSQLPKDRFSAERLKGVDSTLKIQPAELGDSAVYLCASSLDGTYQETQYFGPGTRLLVL.

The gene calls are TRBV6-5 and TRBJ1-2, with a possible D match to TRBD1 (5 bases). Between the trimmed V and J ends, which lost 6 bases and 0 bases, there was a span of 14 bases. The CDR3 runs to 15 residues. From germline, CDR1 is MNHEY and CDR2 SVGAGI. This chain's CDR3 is CASRKTGLANYGYTF. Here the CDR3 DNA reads TGTGCCAGCAGGAAAACAGGCCTAGCTAACTATGGCTACACCTTC.

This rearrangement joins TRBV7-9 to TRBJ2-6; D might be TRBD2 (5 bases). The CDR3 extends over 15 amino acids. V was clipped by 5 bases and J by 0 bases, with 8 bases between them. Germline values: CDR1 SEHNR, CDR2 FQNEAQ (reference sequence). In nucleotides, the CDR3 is TGTGCCAGCAGCGTTAGCGCCTCTGGGGCCAACGTCCTGACTTTC. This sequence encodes CASSVSASGANVLTF.

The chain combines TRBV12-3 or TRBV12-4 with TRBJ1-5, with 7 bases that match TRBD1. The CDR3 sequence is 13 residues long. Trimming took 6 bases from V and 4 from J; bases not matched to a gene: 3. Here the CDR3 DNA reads TGTGCCAGCAGGCCGACAGGGAATCAGCCCCAGCATTTT. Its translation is CASRPTGNQPQHF.

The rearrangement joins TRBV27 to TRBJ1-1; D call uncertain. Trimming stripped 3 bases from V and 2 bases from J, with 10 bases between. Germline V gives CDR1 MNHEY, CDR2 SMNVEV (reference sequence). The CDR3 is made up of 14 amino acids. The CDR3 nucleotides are TGTGCCAGCAGTTTCCGGGGAGCAAACACTGAAGCTTTCTTT. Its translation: CASSFRGANTEAFF.